This T cell receptor beta chain was sequenced in a study of immune evolution from preneoplasia to lung adenocarcinoma. General study findings and limits: Normal lung had the highest top T cell clone frequencies.

Germline CDR1 is SQVTM and CDR2 is ANQGSEA. The CDR3 has 11 residues. Clones were read by immunoSEQ multiplex PCR, and TCRdb kept only the in-frame ones, dropping some. Of over 14,000 clones listed, roughly 80% are singletons. This clone came up a few times. As yet, its antigen is unknown. At one boundary the junction diverges from the germline segment, which might be a read error. The rearrangement joins TRBV29-1 to TRBJ1-1; TRBD1 is a possible D gene (6 bases). Sequencing was performed on FFPE minimally invasive lung adenocarcinoma tissue. The source is a person aged 65 to 85 with lung adenocarcinoma. Here the CDR3 reads CSVEELKDRRF. The CDR3 DNA sequence: TGCAGCGTTGAAGAGTTGAAGGACAGACGCTTT. Complete variable domain (other parts from reference TRBV29-1 and TRBJ1-1): SAVISQKPSRDICQRGTSLTIQCQVDSQVTMMFWYRQQPGQSLTLIATANQGSEATYESGFVIDKFPISRPNLTFSTLTVSNMSPEDSSIYLCSVEELKDRRFGQGTRLTVV.